The clone carrying this T cell receptor beta chain was detected a few times. The antigen remains undetermined. This specimen comes from a study of blood T cells in healthy people across ages. General study results and limits: Long-lived donors exceeded aged donors in naive CD4+ cells and diversity. Because donor CMV status was unknown, expanded clonotype changes were possibly confounded.

Together with a sample-barcoded 5' primer, a J-beta primer mix was included in a second PCR lasting about 6 to 11 cycles. TCRdb re-called the 5' RACE reads through MiXCR, storing one row per CDR3 protein. The sample consists of about a million distinct CDR3 sequences, about 48% of them appearing once. No fewer than 7 million PBMCs went into each sample. This TCR came from a man in his thirties or forties in good health. The source material was blood.

CDR3 in amino acids: CASSLELAGAGTDTQYF. The CDR3 DNA follows: TGTGCCAGCAGCTTAGAACTAGCGGGGGCGGGCACAGATACGCAGTATTTT. The chain is built from TRBV7-9 and TRBJ2-3; 11 bases are shared with TRBD2. Germline V gene lookup returns CDR1 SEHNR and CDR2 FQNEAQ (reference sequence). Germline trimming cut 1 base from V and 1 base from J; bases unmatched to any gene: 4. This CDR3 region has 17 residues.